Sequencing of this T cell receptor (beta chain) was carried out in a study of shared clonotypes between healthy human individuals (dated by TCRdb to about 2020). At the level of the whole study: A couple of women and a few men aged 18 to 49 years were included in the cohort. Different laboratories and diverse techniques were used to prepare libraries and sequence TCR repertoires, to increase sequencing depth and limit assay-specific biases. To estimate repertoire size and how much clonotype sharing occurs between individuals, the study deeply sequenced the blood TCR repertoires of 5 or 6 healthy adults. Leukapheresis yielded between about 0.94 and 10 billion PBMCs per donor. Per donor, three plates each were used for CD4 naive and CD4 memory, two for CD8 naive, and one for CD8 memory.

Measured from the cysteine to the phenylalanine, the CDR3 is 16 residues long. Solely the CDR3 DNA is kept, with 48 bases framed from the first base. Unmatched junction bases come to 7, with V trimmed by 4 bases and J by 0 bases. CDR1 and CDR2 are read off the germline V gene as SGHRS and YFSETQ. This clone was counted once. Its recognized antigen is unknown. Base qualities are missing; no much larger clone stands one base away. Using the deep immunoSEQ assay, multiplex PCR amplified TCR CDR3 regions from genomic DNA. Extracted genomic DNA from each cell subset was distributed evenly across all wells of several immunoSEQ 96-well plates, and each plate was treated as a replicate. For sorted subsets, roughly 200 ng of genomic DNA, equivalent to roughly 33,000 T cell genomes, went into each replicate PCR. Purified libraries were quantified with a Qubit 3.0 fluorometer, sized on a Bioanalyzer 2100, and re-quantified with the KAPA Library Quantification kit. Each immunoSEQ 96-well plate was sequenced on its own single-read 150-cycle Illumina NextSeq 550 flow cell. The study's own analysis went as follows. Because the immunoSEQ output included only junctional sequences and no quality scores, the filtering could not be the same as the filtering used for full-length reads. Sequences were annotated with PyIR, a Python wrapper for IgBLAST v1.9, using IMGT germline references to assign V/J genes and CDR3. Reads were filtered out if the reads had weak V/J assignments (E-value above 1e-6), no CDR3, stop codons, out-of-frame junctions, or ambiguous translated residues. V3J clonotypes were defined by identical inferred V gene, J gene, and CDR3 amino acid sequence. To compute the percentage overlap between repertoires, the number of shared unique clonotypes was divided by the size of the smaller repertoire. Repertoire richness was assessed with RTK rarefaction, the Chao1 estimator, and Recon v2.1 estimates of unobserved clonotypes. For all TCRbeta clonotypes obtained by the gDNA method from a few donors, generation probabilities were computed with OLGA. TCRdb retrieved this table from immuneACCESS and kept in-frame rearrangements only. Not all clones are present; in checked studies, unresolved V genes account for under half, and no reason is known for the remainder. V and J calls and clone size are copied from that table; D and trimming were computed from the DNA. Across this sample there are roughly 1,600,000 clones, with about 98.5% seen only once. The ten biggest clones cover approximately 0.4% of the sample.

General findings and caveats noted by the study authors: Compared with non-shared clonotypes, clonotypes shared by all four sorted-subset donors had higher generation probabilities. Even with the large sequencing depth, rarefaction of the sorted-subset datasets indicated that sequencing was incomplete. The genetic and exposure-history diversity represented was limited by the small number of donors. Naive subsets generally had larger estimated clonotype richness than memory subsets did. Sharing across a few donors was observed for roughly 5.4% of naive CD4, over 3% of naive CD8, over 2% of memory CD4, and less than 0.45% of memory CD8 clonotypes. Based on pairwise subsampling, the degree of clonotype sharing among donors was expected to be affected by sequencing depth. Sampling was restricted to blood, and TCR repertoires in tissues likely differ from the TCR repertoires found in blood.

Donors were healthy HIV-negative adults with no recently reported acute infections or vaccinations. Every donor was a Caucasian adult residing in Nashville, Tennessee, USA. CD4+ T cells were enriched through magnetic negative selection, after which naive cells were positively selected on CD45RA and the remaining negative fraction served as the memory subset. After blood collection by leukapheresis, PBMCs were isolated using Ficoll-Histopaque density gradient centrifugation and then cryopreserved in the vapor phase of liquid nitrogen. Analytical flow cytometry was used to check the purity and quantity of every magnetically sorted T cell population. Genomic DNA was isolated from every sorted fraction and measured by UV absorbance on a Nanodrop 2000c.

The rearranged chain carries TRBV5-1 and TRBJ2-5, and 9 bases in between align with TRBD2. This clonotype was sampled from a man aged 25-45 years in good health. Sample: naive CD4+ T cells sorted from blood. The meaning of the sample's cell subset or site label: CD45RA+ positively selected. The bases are TGCGCCAGCAGCCATTACCCTAGCGGGAACCAAGAGACCCAGTACTTC. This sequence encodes CASSHYPSGNQETQYF.